The next 2 T cell receptor beta chains were all read from a single sample in a study of blood T cell repertoires in COVID-19. TCRdb keeps only in-frame clones here, not all; method: immunoSEQ multiplex PCR. The data hold more than 300,000 clones, with approximately 89% observed a single time. Source material: peripheral blood. Receptors originate from a woman in her 30s with COVID-19, enrolled during active disease.

V is TRBV5-1 and J is TRBJ2-5; a possible D gene is TRBD1 (7 bases). The CDR3 is made up of 16 amino acids. Trimming cost V 4 bases and J 2 bases, with 18 bases left between them. Germline CDR1 SGHRS, CDR2 YFSETQ. CDR3 region: CASSPGVQGGQETQYF. CDR3 in DNA: TGCGCCAGCAGCCCTGGAGTTCAGGGGGGACAAGAGACCCAGTACTTC. Variable domain in full (rest from reference TRBV5-1 and TRBJ2-5): KAGVTQTPRYLIKTRGQQVTLSCSPISGHRSVSWYQQTPGQGLQFLFEYFSETQRNKGNFPGRFSGRQFSNSRSEMNVSTLELGDSALYLCASSPGVQGGQETQYFGPGTRLLVL.

This clone was found once. A read error may account for a junction end that differs from germline. This chain joins TRBV2 and TRBJ2-2; no reliable D call. Germline V lookup: CDR1 SNHLY, CDR2 FYNNEI. The CDR3 has 15 residues. CDR3: CASREASVNTGELFF. The DNA for the CDR3 is TGTGCCAGCAGGGAAGCGTCCGTCAACACCGGGGAGCTGTTTTTT.